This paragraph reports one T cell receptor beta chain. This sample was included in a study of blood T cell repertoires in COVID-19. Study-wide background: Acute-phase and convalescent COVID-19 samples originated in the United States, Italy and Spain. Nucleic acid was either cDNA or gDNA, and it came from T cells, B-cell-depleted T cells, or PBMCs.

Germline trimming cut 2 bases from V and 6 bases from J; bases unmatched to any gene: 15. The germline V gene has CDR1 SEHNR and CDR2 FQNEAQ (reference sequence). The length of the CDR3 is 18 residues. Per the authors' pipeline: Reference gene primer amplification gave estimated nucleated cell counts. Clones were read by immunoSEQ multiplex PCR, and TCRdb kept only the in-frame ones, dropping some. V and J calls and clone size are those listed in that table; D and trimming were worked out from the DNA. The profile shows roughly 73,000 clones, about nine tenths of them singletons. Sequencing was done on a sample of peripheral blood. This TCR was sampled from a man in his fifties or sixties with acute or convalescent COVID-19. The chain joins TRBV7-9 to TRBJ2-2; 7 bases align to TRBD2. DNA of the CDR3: TGTGCCAGCAGCTTACCCGAAGGAGACGGGAGGTTATCCGGGGAGCTGTTTTTT. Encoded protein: CASSLPEGDGRLSGELFF.